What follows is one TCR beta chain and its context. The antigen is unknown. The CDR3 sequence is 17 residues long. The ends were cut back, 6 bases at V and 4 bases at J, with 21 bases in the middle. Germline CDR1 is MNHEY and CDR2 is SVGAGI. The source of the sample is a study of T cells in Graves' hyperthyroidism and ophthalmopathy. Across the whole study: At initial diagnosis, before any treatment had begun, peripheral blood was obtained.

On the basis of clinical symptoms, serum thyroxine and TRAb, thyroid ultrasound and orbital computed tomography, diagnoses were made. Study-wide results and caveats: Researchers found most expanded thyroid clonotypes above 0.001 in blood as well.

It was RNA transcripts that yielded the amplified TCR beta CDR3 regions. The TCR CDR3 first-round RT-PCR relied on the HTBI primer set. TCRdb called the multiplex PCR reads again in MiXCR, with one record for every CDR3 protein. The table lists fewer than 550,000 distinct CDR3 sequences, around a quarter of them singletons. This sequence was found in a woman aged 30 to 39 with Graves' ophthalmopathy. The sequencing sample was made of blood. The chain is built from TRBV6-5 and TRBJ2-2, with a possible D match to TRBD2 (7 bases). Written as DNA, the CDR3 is TGTGCCAGCAGCTACGATACGGGGGGCCCGTTCACCGGGGAGCTGTTTTTT. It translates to CASSYDTGGPFTGELFF.